This T cell receptor beta chain emerged from a study of blood T cell repertoires in COVID-19. Study-wide context: From the United States, Italy and Spain came samples of acute and convalescent COVID-19. Sources were T cells, B-cell-depleted T cells, or PBMCs; the material itself was cDNA or gDNA.

Original processing notes: Amplification with reference gene primers provided the estimates of nucleated cell counts. Only in-frame clones appear in the TCRdb table, and some are missing; sequencing was by immunoSEQ multiplex PCR. That table is the source of V, J and clone size, and D and trimming were worked out from the DNA. The sample yields around 150,000 clones, around 82% seen once. The CDR3 length is 15 residues. Germline V gene lookup returns CDR1 MNHEY and CDR2 SVGAGI. V lost 5 bases to trimming and J lost 4 bases; unmatched junction nucleotides: 7. This clone has only a few counts. Sequenced material: peripheral blood. The genes are TRBV6-5 and TRBJ1-2, with 10 bases matching TRBD1. This clonotype was obtained from a man aged 55 to 70 with active or convalescent COVID-19. CDR3 sequence: CASSRGTGELYGYTF. CDR3 nucleotides: TGTGCCAGCAGTAGGGGGACAGGGGAACTCTATGGCTACACCTTC.